One and the same sample provided the 27 T cell receptor beta chains below, sequenced in a study of T cell responses to AZD1222 COVID-19 vaccine. This table comes from immunoSEQ multiplex PCR, and its TCRdb copy is limited to in-frame clones, with some not included. The sample lists more than 95,000 clones, roughly 88% occurring once. Sample: peripheral blood, taken on day 0 of AZD1222 vaccination. Receptors originate from an adult in good health.

This rearrangement joins TRBV25-1 to TRBJ1-4; TRBD1 matches 12 bases. Germline V gene sequence: CDR1 MGHDK, CDR2 SYGVNS. J lost 8 bases, V lost 4 bases, and 14 bases had no gene match. This CDR3 comprises 18 residues. The CDR3 protein is CASSGNPRDRGQQEKLFF. CDR3 sequence (DNA): TGTGCCAGCAGTGGGAACCCCCGGGACAGGGGGCAGCAGGAAAAACTGTTTTTT. Based on the CDR3 plus reference TRBV25-1 and TRBJ1-4, the full variable domain is EADIYQTPRYLVIGTGKKITLECSQTMGHDKMYWYQQDPGMELHLIHYSYGVNSTEKGDLSSESTVSRIRTEHFPLTLESARPSHTSQYLCASSGNPRDRGQQEKLFFGSGTQLSVL.

The V call is TRBV11-2, the J call TRBJ1-3; D remains ambiguous. This CDR3 is 13 amino acids long. CDR1 and CDR2 from the germline V gene are SGHAT and FQNNGV. V lost 2 bases, J lost 8 bases, and 10 bases lay in between. The CDR3 spells CASSLPGRDTIYF. CDR3 coding DNA: TGTGCCAGCAGCTTACCAGGAAGGGACACCATATATTTT.

This sequence joins TRBV7-2 and TRBJ2-7; no definite D call. Germline CDR1 is SGHTA and CDR2 is FQGNSA. CDR3 size: 14 residues. V lost 6 bases and J lost 9, with 21 bases in between. The CDR3: CASSTPGLGAGQYF. The DNA for the CDR3 is TGTGCCAGCAGTACCCCGGGCTTGGGTGCCGGGCAGTACTTC.

The chain uses TRBV4-3 and TRBJ2-2; 12 bases align to TRBD1. Germline V CDR1 and CDR2: LGHNA, YSLEER. The CDR3 consists of 16 residues. The J segment lost 6 bases and the V segment lost 4 bases, leaving 6 bases of the junction unmatched. This CDR3 is CASSLRDRGRPGELFF. The CDR3 nucleotides are TGCGCCAGCAGCCTGCGGGACAGGGGGCGCCCCGGGGAGCTGTTTTTT.

The J gene is TRBJ1-5, the V gene TRBV19; 8 bases line up with TRBD1. The CDR3 sequence is 15 residues long. The germline gives CDR1 LNHDA, CDR2 SQIVND (reference sequence). With V trimmed by 7 bases and J by 3 bases, 8 bases remained unmatched. CDR3 nucleotide sequence: TGTGCCAGTACCCCATACAGGGGGGACAATCAGCCCCAGCATTTT. Residues: CASTPYRGDNQPQHF.

V gene TRBV2 combines with J gene TRBJ2-7; D might be TRBD1 (6 bases). CDR3 size: 13 residues. The V and J ends lost 5 bases and 9 bases respectively, with 17 bases between them. The germline CDR1 and CDR2 sequences are SNHLY and FYNNEI. The chain's CDR3 is CASSTYREGRQYF. DNA for the CDR3: TGTGCCAGCAGTACTTACAGGGAAGGAAGGCAGTACTTC.

This chain joins TRBV6-6 and TRBJ2-7, with D possibly TRBD2 on 7 matching bases. V gave up 7 bases and J gave up 4 bases, with 17 bases separating them. Germline V CDR1 and CDR2: MNHNY, SVGAGI (reference sequence). The CDR3 extends over 14 amino acids. The CDR3 region has the DNA TGTGCCAGCACGGGGGGACACCCCACTTACGAGCAGTACTTC. This encodes CASTGGHPTYEQYF.

The chain joins TRBV10-1 to TRBJ1-2; D is perhaps TRBD1 (5 bases). The CDR3 runs 13 residues. The germline V gene has CDR1 WNHNN and CDR2 SYGVQD (reference sequence). V lost 4 bases, J lost 8 bases, and 14 bases lay in between. CDR3 DNA: TGCGCCAGCAGTGCTAAGCGGGGGGACGGCTACACCTTC. Protein: CASSAKRGDGYTF.

The chain is built from TRBV10-3 and TRBJ2-5, with a weak D call TRBD2 (5 bases). The CDR3 extends over 13 amino acids. Deletions cut 3 bases from V and 5 bases from J, with 10 bases between. CDR1 and CDR2 from the germline V gene are ENHRY and SYGVKD. CDR3 nucleotides: TGTGCCATCAGTGAATCGGGAAGGGAGACCCAGTACTTC. As protein: CAISESGRETQYF.

The CDR3: CASSFRHAAWQETQYF. In DNA form, the CDR3 reads TGTGCCAGCAGTTTTAGGCACGCCGCTTGGCAAGAGACCCAGTACTTC. The V call is TRBV28, the J call TRBJ2-5; no firm D call. Germline assignment: CDR1 MDHEN and CDR2 SYDVKM. Trimming stripped 3 bases from V and 2 bases from J, with 16 bases between. The CDR3 length is 16 residues.

V and J are TRBV3-1 (or the pseudogene TRBV3-2) and TRBJ1-1, with 8 bases fitting TRBD1. CDR3 length: 14 residues. The germline V gene encodes CDR1 LGHDT and CDR2 YNNKEL (reference sequence). Trimming took 5 bases from V and 4 from J; bases not matched to a gene: 6. In DNA form, the CDR3 reads TGTGCCAGCAGCTCGACACAGGGGGTCACTGAAGCTTTCTTT. This sequence encodes CASSSTQGVTEAFF.

The chain couples TRBV14 to TRBJ1-1, with 7 bases lining up with TRBD1. The germline CDR1 and CDR2 sequences are SGHDN and FVKESK. The V segment lost 2 bases and the J segment 9 bases; nucleotides outside the gene matches: 12. The CDR3 has 15 amino acids. The CDR3 bases are TGTGCCAGCAGCCAAAATCCTCGACAGGGCGAAAAAGCTTTCTTT. Translated, it gives CASSQNPRQGEKAFF.

The chain couples TRBV27 to TRBJ1-5, with 8 bases lining up with TRBD1. The CDR3 totals 16 residues. The germline V gene has CDR1 MNHEY and CDR2 SMNVEV (reference sequence). J was trimmed by 2 bases and V by 5 bases; bases with no gene match: 8. The CDR3 DNA sequence: TGTGCCAGCAGTCCTCGGACAGGGATTGGCAATCAGCCCCAGCATTTT. The encoded protein is CASSPRTGIGNQPQHF.

The chain joins TRBV7-7 to TRBJ2-1; D possibly corresponds to TRBD2 (5 bases). Germline V gene lookup returns CDR1 SSHAT and CDR2 FNYEAQ (reference sequence). V gave up 1 base and J gave up 0 bases, with 7 bases separating them. CDR3 length: 15 amino acids. CDR3 sequence: CASSLGSGSYNEQFF. The CDR3 DNA sequence: TGTGCCAGCAGCTTAGGGAGCGGCTCCTACAATGAGCAGTTCTTC. Full variable domain (rest looked up from reference TRBV7-7 and TRBJ2-1): GAGVSQSPRYKVTKRGQDVTLRCDPISSHATLYWYQQALGQGPEFLTYFNYEAQPDKSGLPSDRFSAERPEGSISTLTIQRTEQRDSAMYRCASSLGSGSYNEQFFGPGTRLTVL.

The rearrangement uses TRBV30 and TRBJ1-2, with D possibly matching TRBD1 (5 bases). Germline CDR1 reads GTSNPN; CDR2 reads SVGIG (reference sequence). The V gene lost 2 bases and the J gene lost 6 bases, with 16 bases spanning the gap. There are 14 residues in the CDR3. CDR3 in amino acids: CAWSRGARSNGYTF. The DNA for the CDR3 is TGTGCCTGGAGTCGCGGGGCCCGCTCTAATGGCTACACCTTC. The variable domain in full, completed from reference TRBV30 and TRBJ1-2, reads SQTIHQWPATLVQPVGSPLSLECTVEGTSNPNLYWYRQAAGRGLQLLFYSVGIGQISSEVPQNLSASRPQDRQFILSSKKLLLSDSGFYLCAWSRGARSNGYTFGSGTRLTVV.

The chain employs TRBV2 and TRBJ1-5, with 7 bases identical to TRBD1. Germline V gene data show CDR1 as SNHLY and CDR2 as FYNNEI. This CDR3 has 14 amino acids. V was clipped by 6 bases and J by 5 bases; unmatched bases: 7. The CDR3 protein is CASRRAGGDQPQHF. The DNA for the CDR3 is TGTGCCAGCAGGAGGGCAGGGGGAGATCAGCCCCAGCATTTT.

This rearrangement joins TRBV7-3 to TRBJ2-5, with D tentatively TRBD1 or TRBD2 (5 bases each). Germline CDR1 SGHTA, CDR2 FQGTGA. V was trimmed by 5 bases and J by 2 bases, leaving 9 bases between them. The CDR3 totals 13 residues. DNA for the CDR3: TGTGCCAGCAGCCCTGGGACGCAAGAGACCCAGTACTTC. This encodes CASSPGTQETQYF.

This clone has just a few counts. J is TRBJ1-2 and V is TRBV7-9; D ambiguous. In germline, CDR1 is SEHNR, CDR2 FQNEAQ (reference sequence). The CDR3 is 12 amino acids. Trimming shortened V by 9 bases and J by 7 bases, and 15 bases separated the two germline ends. CDR3 loop: CASSSGSRGYTF. The CDR3 region has the DNA TGTGCCAGTTCCTCGGGGAGTCGTGGCTACACCTTC.

The genes are TRBV28 and TRBJ1-3; 7 bases line up with TRBD1. This CDR3 comprises 17 residues. Germline lookup yields CDR1 MDHEN and CDR2 SYDVKM. V was pared by 5 bases and J by 0 bases, with 10 bases of the junction left unmatched. CDR3 coding DNA: TGTGCCAGCAGTCTTGGGGGACAGATCAACTCTGGAAACACCATATATTTT. It codes for CASSLGGQINSGNTIYF.

The chain carries TRBV12-3 or TRBV12-4 and TRBJ2-7, with unresolved D. Trimming shortened V by 1 base and J by 4 bases, and 8 bases separated the two germline ends. The CDR3 contains 13 residues. CDR3 sequence (DNA): TGTGCCAGCAGTTTAGTCGGTAGTTACGAGCAGTACTTC. Encoded protein: CASSLVGSYEQYF.

This clone was detected only a few times. This rearrangement joins TRBV5-1 to TRBJ1-1; perhaps TRBD1 as D (6 bases). This CDR3 region has 16 residues. V lost 1 base and J lost 4, with 17 bases in between. Germline V gene sequence: CDR1 SGHRS, CDR2 YFSETQ. CDR3 sequence reads: CASSLRAGDAGTEAFF. CDR3 bases: TGCGCCAGCAGCTTGAGGGCAGGGGATGCGGGCACTGAAGCTTTCTTT.

V is TRBV9 and J is TRBJ1-1; 9 positions agree with TRBD1. Germline V gene sequence: CDR1 SGDLS, CDR2 YYNGEE. Trimming at V came to 3 bases and at J to 2 bases, leaving 5 bases not matched to a gene. The CDR3 spans 15 residues. The CDR3 region has the DNA TGTGCCAGCAGCGCTGTGACAGGGGGTAACACTGAAGCTTTCTTT. This sequence encodes CASSAVTGGNTEAFF. Together with reference TRBV9 and TRBJ1-1, the CDR3 gives the full variable domain: DSGVTQTPKHLITATGQRVTLRCSPRSGDLSVYWYQQSLDQGLQFLIQYYNGEERAKGNILERFSAQQFPDLHSELNLSSLELGDSALYFCASSAVTGGNTEAFFGQGTRLTVV.

The V and J genes are TRBV7-3 and TRBJ1-4; 9 positions match TRBD1. The V segment lost 5 bases and the J segment 5 bases; nucleotides outside the gene matches: 3. The germline V gene has CDR1 SGHTA and CDR2 FQGTGA. This CDR3 comprises 14 residues. The chain's CDR3 is CASSPTGGNEKLFF. The CDR3 nucleotides are TGTGCCAGCAGCCCGACAGGGGGAAATGAAAAACTGTTTTTT.

The chain carries TRBV28 and TRBJ2-4, with D possibly TRBD2 on 5 matching bases. The CDR3 is made up of 13 amino acids. The ends were cut back, 3 bases at V and 6 bases at J, with 9 bases in the middle. CDR1 is MDHEN, CDR2 SYDVKM, per germline. CDR3 DNA: TGTGCCAGCAGTTTGGACGAGGGAAACATTCAGTACTTC. It codes for CASSLDEGNIQYF. The complete variable domain, with remaining parts taken from reference TRBV28 and TRBJ2-4, reads DVKVTQSSRYLVKRTGEKVFLECVQDMDHENMFWYRQDPGLGLRLIYFSYDVKMKEKGDIPEGYSVSREKKERFSLILESASTNQTSMYLCASSLDEGNIQYFGAGTRLSVL.

CDR3 loop: CANSEGQGTTYEQYF. The DNA of the CDR3 is TGTGCCAACTCGGAGGGACAGGGGACCACCTACGAGCAGTACTTC. The chain couples TRBV27 to TRBJ2-7; 10 bases are shared with TRBD1. This CDR3 region has 15 residues. CDR1 and CDR2 from the germline V gene are MNHEY and SMNVEV (reference sequence). V was clipped by 10 bases and J by 2 bases; unmatched bases: 11.

The rearrangement links TRBV6-4 to TRBJ1-1; D remains ambiguous. With 2 bases removed from V and 8 bases from J, the gap between germline ends came to 15 bases. Per the germline V gene, CDR1 is MRHNA and CDR2 is SNTAGT. The CDR3 covers 14 residues. CDR3 sequence: CASSDPVEQTEAFF. DNA of the CDR3: TGTGCCAGCAGTGACCCAGTTGAACAGACAGAAGCTTTCTTT.

The chain recombines TRBV7-2 with TRBJ1-2, with D unclear. This CDR3 has 12 residues. Germline V gives CDR1 SGHTA, CDR2 FQGNSA. Trimming took off 5 bases at V and 7 bases at J, with 11 bases between the two ends. The CDR3: CASSTRRIGYTF. Written as DNA, the CDR3 is TGTGCCAGCAGCACCCGTCGAATTGGCTACACCTTC.